Ten or more counts support the clone carrying this TCR beta chain. Combining iRepertoire HTBI primers with Arm-PCR of CDR3 regions, the authors built TCR beta libraries. TCRdb re-called the multiplex PCR reads through MiXCR, storing one row per CDR3 protein. The sample shows 450,000 to 600,000 distinct CDR3 sequences, 16% of them seen only once. The data originate from a study of regulatory T cells in long-lasting Graves disease. Study-level background: Antithyroid drug exposure in newly diagnosed Graves' patients had lasted under 3 months.

Time point specified: newly diagnosed GD, antithyroid drugs for less than 3 months. After RNA was extracted from PBMCs, the TCR library was made from it. The same specimen was also included in a second study, on T cells in Graves' hyperthyroidism and ophthalmopathy.

The receptor's source is a man aged 40-55 years with Graves disease. The specimen was peripheral blood mononuclear cells (PBMCs), collected at new diagnosis, from a patient treated with antithyroid drugs.

This CDR3 reads CASSLGRKFEKLFF. The CDR3 nucleotides are TGTGCCAGCAGTTTAGGGCGGAAGTTTGAAAAACTGTTTTTT. This chain connects TRBV28 to TRBJ1-4; D is undetermined. CDR3 length: 14 amino acids. Trimming took 2 bases from V and 7 from J, leaving 11 bases between them. Germline CDR1 reads MDHEN; CDR2 reads SYDVKM.